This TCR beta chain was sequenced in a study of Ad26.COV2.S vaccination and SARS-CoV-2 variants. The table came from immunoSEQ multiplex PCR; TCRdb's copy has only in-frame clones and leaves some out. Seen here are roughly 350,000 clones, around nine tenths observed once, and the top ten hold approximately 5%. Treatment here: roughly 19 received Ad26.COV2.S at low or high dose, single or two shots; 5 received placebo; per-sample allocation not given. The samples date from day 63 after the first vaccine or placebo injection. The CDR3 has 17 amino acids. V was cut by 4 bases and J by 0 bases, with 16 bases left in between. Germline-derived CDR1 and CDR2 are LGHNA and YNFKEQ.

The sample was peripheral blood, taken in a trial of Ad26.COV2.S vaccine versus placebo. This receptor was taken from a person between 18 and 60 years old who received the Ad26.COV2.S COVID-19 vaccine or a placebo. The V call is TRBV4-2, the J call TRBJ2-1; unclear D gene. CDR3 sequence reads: CASSLNHASVSYNEQFF. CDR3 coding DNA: TGTGCCAGCAGCCTCAACCATGCCTCGGTCTCCTACAATGAGCAGTTCTTC.